The 27 T cell receptor beta chains below all came from one sample that was sequenced in a study of blood T cell repertoires in COVID-19. Libraries were prepared by immunoSEQ multiplex PCR; TCRdb keeps only in-frame clonotypes and omits some of them. This sample has about 500,000 clones, with roughly nine tenths found just once. Sequenced input: peripheral blood. Receptors originate from a woman aged 50 to 60 with COVID-19, enrolled during active disease.

The rearrangement joins TRBV30 to TRBJ1-6; D unresolved. V was trimmed by 4 bases and J by 7 bases, leaving 11 bases between them. CDR3 length equals 13 residues. Germline CDR1 GTSNPN, CDR2 SVGIG (reference sequence). The CDR3 here is CAWKSSSNSPLHF. CDR3 nucleotides: TGTGCCTGGAAGTCGAGTTCAAATTCACCCCTCCACTTT.

This clone occurred a few times. The V and J genes are TRBV18 and TRBJ1-5; D is unclear. This CDR3 comprises 16 residues. The germline gives CDR1 KGHSH, CDR2 LQKENI. V was shortened by 2 bases and J by 5 bases, with 16 bases between the two germline ends. CDR3 loop: CASSPSESGVDQPQHF. In DNA form, the CDR3 reads TGTGCCAGCTCACCAAGCGAGAGCGGGGTGGATCAGCCCCAGCATTTT.

The chain links TRBV7-2 to TRBJ2-5; the D gene is possibly TRBD2 (6 bases). The CDR3 has 15 amino acids. Trimming removed 4 bases at V and 4 bases at J, with 16 bases between. The V gene's germline CDR1 is SGHTA and CDR2 FQGNSA. The CDR3, as DNA: TGTGCCAGCAGCTCCCTCGGGGCGCGGGGAGAGACCCAGTACTTC. Translated, it gives CASSSLGARGETQYF.

The rearrangement uses TRBV12-3 or TRBV12-4 and TRBJ2-2; D remains ambiguous. Trimming cost V 9 bases and J 3 bases, with 5 bases left between them. There are 11 residues in the CDR3. CDR3 protein: CASLHTGELFF. CDR3 DNA: TGTGCCAGTCTCCACACCGGGGAGCTGTTTTTT.

The chain has TRBV7-9 and TRBJ2-2; tentative D call: TRBD2 (5 bases). Trimming removed 5 bases from V and 4 bases from J, with 14 bases in between. The CDR3 totals 15 residues. Germline CDR1 and CDR2: SEHNR and FQNEAQ (reference sequence). The CDR3 nucleotides are TGTGCCAGCAGCCCCTCAGGCGCGGGCACCGGGGAGCTGTTTTTT. Protein sequence: CASSPSGAGTGELFF. The entire variable domain, with the rest obtained from reference TRBV7-9 and TRBJ2-2, is as follows: DTGVSQNPRHKITKRGQNVTFRCDPISEHNRLYWYRQTLGQGPEFLTYFQNEAQLEKSRLLSDRFSAERPKGSFSTLEIQRTEQGDSAMYLCASSPSGAGTGELFFGEGSRLTVL.

The CDR3 reads CASSERGGGAPEQYF. In DNA, the CDR3 is TGTGCCAGCAGTGAAAGGGGCGGGGGGGCCCCCGAGCAGTACTTC. The chain uses TRBV6-1 and TRBJ2-7; TRBD2 agrees at 9 bases. With V trimmed by 2 bases and J by 6 bases, 8 bases remained unmatched. The germline V gene encodes CDR1 MNHNS and CDR2 SASEGT. The CDR3 runs 15 residues.

This rearrangement joins TRBV5-4 to TRBJ2-7, with a tentative D call TRBD2 (5 bases). The germline V and J ends were trimmed by 4 bases and 6 bases, with 14 bases remaining between them. This CDR3 is 13 amino acids long. In germline, CDR1 is SGHNT, CDR2 YYREEE (reference sequence). The CDR3 bases are TGTGCCAGCAGCCCTAGACTCGGGATCGAGCAGTACTTC. Translating gives CASSPRLGIEQYF.

The genes are TRBV7-2 and TRBJ2-3; 8 bases align to TRBD2. The ends lost 5 bases at V and 1 base at J; junction bases unmatched: 8. The CDR3 contains 16 residues. Germline V lookup: CDR1 SGHTA, CDR2 FQGNSA. CDR3 protein: CASSARVAGRTDTQYF. CDR3 nucleotide sequence: TGTGCCAGCAGCGCCCGGGTAGCGGGGCGCACAGATACGCAGTATTTT.

The chain links TRBV5-6 to TRBJ2-7; a possible D gene is TRBD2 (6 bases). V lost 4 bases and J 7 bases, leaving 15 bases between the germline ends. The CDR3 extends over 13 amino acids. CDR1 is SGHDT, CDR2 YYEEEE, per germline. The CDR3 DNA is TGTGCCAGCAGCCCCCTACCCGGGACTGAGCAGTACTTC. As protein: CASSPLPGTEQYF.

The J gene is TRBJ1-6, the V gene TRBV29-1, with TRBD1 as a possible D gene (5 bases). CDR3 length equals 14 residues. Germline lookup yields CDR1 SQVTM and CDR2 ANQGSEA. The germline V and J ends were trimmed by 2 bases and 8 bases, with 13 bases remaining between them. Here the CDR3 reads CSVEHAGPDSPLHF. The CDR3 DNA sequence: TGCAGCGTTGAACATGCAGGGCCGGATTCACCCCTCCACTTT.

This chain links TRBV6-5 with TRBJ1-5, with D hard to call. V dropped 2 bases and J dropped 2 bases, with 13 bases sitting between them. The CDR3 has 16 amino acids. Germline V gene sequence: CDR1 MNHEY, CDR2 SVGAGI. The CDR3 spells CASSYAPPAGNQPQHF. The CDR3 nucleotides read TGTGCCAGCAGTTACGCCCCGCCAGCGGGCAATCAGCCCCAGCATTTT.

The chain is built from TRBV19 and TRBJ2-5; weak D call: TRBD2 (6 bases). Germline V gene lookup returns CDR1 LNHDA and CDR2 SQIVND (reference sequence). V lost 1 base to trimming and J lost 5 bases, with 11 bases between them. The CDR3 length is 14 residues. CDR3 protein: CASSIAAGGETQYF. CDR3 nucleotide sequence: TGTGCCAGTAGTATAGCGGCAGGAGGGGAGACCCAGTACTTC.

V and J are TRBV5-4 and TRBJ2-1; D not certain. Germline V lookup: CDR1 SGHNT, CDR2 YYREEE (reference sequence). Trimming shortened V by 0 bases and J by 10 bases, and 23 bases separated the two germline ends. This CDR3 is 17 amino acids long. CDR3 nucleotide sequence: TGTGCCAGCAGCTTGGCTTTAAGCCCTCGATCGAGCATAGAGCAGTTCTTC. Protein sequence: CASSLALSPRSSIEQFF.

The genes are TRBV4-1 and TRBJ2-1, with D tentatively TRBD1 (7 bases). The CDR3 totals 15 residues. CDR1 and CDR2 from the germline V gene are MGHRA and YSYEKL. V lost 0 bases, J lost 8 bases, and 14 bases lay in between. CDR3 in DNA: TGCGCCAGCAGCCAAGAAGGGGGGCAGGGGGATGAGCAGTTCTTC. Translating gives CASSQEGGQGDEQFF.

The chain recombines TRBV6-1 with TRBJ2-1, with 11 bases aligning to TRBD2. The CDR3 contains 14 residues. J was trimmed by 9 bases and V by 5 bases; bases with no gene match: 6. Germline-derived CDR1 and CDR2 are MNHNS and SASEGT. The CDR3 DNA is TGTGCCAGCAGTACCCTAGCGGGGGGCTCTGAGCAGTTCTTC. Protein: CASSTLAGGSEQFF.

The chain recombines TRBV5-4 with TRBJ2-7; 7 positions agree with TRBD1. With V trimmed by 1 base and J by 4 bases, 2 bases remained unmatched. This CDR3 has 13 residues. The germline V gene encodes CDR1 SGHNT and CDR2 YYREEE (reference sequence). The CDR3 sequence is CASSLTGVYEQYF. As DNA, the CDR3 is TGTGCCAGCAGCTTGACAGGGGTTTACGAGCAGTACTTC.

The chain carries TRBV6-6 and TRBJ1-5; 9 bases map to TRBD1. CDR1 and CDR2 from the germline V gene are MNHNY and SVGAGI (reference sequence). The CDR3 covers 18 residues. J gave up 5 bases and V 5 bases, and 16 bases lay outside the gene matches. The CDR3 DNA sequence: TGTGCCAGCAGTCTACGTCCCCGACAGGGGGGGATCCATCAGCCCCAGCATTTT. Protein: CASSLRPRQGGIHQPQHF.

The rearrangement joins TRBV13 to TRBJ2-1; a weak D match, TRBD1 (5 bases). CDR1 is PRHDT and CDR2 is FYEKMQ in the germline V gene (reference sequence). The V end lost 1 base, the J end lost 7 bases, and 11 bases lay between the germline ends. The CDR3 loop spans 14 amino acids. The CDR3 nucleotides are TGTGCCAGCAGCTTAGTGGTAAGGGGAAATGAGCAGTTCTTC. Translating it yields CASSLVVRGNEQFF.

The CDR3 protein is CASSLRAAPGRFF. In nucleotides, the CDR3 is TGTGCCAGCAGCTTAAGGGCAGCCCCAGGGCGGTTCTTC. The V gene is TRBV7-2, the J gene TRBJ2-1; tentatively, D is TRBD1 (5 bases). CDR3 length: 13 residues. The germline CDR1 and CDR2 sequences are SGHTA and FQGNSA. Between the trimmed V and J ends, which lost 2 bases and 15 bases, there was a span of 17 bases.

This chain uses TRBV20-1 with TRBJ2-1; unclear D gene. CDR3 size: 10 residues. With 6 bases removed from V and 10 bases from J, the gap between germline ends came to 10 bases. CDR1 is DFQATT, CDR2 SNEGSKA, per germline (reference sequence). The CDR3, as DNA: TGCAGTGCATGGGCAGGCGAGCAGTTCTTC. Protein product: CSAWAGEQFF.

CDR3 nucleotide sequence: TGTGCCAGCACCCCACAGACAGGGCTTGGTGAAAAACTGTTTTTT. Encoded protein: CASTPQTGLGEKLFF. The chain combines TRBV2 with TRBJ1-4; 7 positions agree with TRBD1. V lost 7 bases to trimming and J lost 7 bases; unmatched junction nucleotides: 12. The CDR3 consists of 15 residues. Germline values: CDR1 SNHLY, CDR2 FYNNEI.

The chain has TRBV7-9 and TRBJ2-1; D is possibly TRBD2 (6 bases). The CDR3 is 15 amino acids. Germline V lookup: CDR1 SEHNR, CDR2 FQNEAQ (reference sequence). V lost 5 bases and J 0 bases, leaving 11 bases between the germline ends. The CDR3 is CASSTAGGSYNEQFF. As DNA, the CDR3 is TGTGCCAGCAGCACAGCGGGCGGCTCCTACAATGAGCAGTTCTTC.

The chain couples TRBV6-5 to TRBJ1-1; 7 bases align to TRBD1. This CDR3 contains 14 residues. V trimming: 1 base; J trimming: 6 bases; junction bases outside the gene matches: 5. CDR1 is MNHEY, CDR2 SVGAGI, per germline. For the CDR3, the DNA is TGTGCCAGCAGTTACTTCTACGGACAGGCTGAAGCTTTCTTT. Protein sequence: CASSYFYGQAEAFF.

The chain uses TRBV5-1 and TRBJ1-1; D perhaps matches TRBD1 (6 bases). Per germline, CDR1 SGHRS and CDR2 YFSETQ. V gave up 0 bases and J gave up 4 bases, with 10 bases separating them. CDR3 length: 14 residues. This CDR3 reads CASSLDRVATEAFF. In nucleotides, the CDR3 is TGCGCCAGCAGCTTGGACAGGGTGGCCACTGAAGCTTTCTTT. Drawing the rest from reference TRBV5-1 and TRBJ1-1, the complete variable domain is KAGVTQTPRYLIKTRGQQVTLSCSPISGHRSVSWYQQTPGQGLQFLFEYFSETQRNKGNFPGRFSGRQFSNSRSEMNVSTLELGDSALYLCASSLDRVATEAFFGQGTRLTVV.

The chain links TRBV5-1 to TRBJ2-7; 9 bases line up with TRBD1. The V gene's germline CDR1 is SGHRS and CDR2 YFSETQ. Losses at the gene ends were 7 bases for V and 3 bases for J; bases not matched to a gene: 8. The CDR3 loop spans 14 amino acids. This chain's CDR3 is CASSLQGAGYEQYF. Written as DNA, the CDR3 is TGCGCCAGCTCCCTACAGGGGGCTGGCTACGAGCAGTACTTC.

J is TRBJ2-5 and V is TRBV11-2, with TRBD2 identical over 8 bases. V lost 4 bases, J lost 5 bases, and 6 bases stayed unmatched. Germline CDR1 is SGHAT and CDR2 is FQNNGV. CDR3 length: 14 residues. The CDR3 nucleotides are TGTGCCAGCAGCTCCGGGGGGGCCGGGGAGACCCAGTACTTC. It yields the protein CASSSGGAGETQYF.

This chain joins TRBV5-1 and TRBJ1-4; the D gene is possibly TRBD1 (5 bases). The CDR3 covers 14 residues. Per germline, CDR1 SGHRS and CDR2 YFSETQ. Trimming removed 4 bases from V and 0 bases from J, with 7 bases in between. CDR3 amino acids: CASSQTATNEKLFF. The CDR3 coding sequence is TGCGCCAGCAGCCAGACAGCAACTAATGAAAAACTGTTTTTT.